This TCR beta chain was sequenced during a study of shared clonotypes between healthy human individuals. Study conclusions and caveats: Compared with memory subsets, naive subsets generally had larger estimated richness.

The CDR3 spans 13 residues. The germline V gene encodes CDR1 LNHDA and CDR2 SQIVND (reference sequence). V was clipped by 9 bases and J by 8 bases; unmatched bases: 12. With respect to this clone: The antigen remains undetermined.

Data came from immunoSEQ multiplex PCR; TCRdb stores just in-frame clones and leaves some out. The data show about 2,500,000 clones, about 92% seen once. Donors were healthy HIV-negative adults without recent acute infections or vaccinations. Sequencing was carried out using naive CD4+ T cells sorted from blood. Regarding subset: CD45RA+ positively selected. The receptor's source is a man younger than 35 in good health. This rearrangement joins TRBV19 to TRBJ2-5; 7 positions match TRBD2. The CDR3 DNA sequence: TGTGCCAGCGCTATCAACCGGGGGGATACCCAGTACTTC. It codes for CASAINRGDTQYF.